This T cell receptor beta chain was documented in a study of cytotoxic CD8 clonotypes in ibrutinib-treated CLL. Clones were sequenced by immunoSEQ multiplex PCR, and TCRdb holds only the in-frame ones, with some missing. The table has about 160,000 clones, 81% seen once; the top ten hold 2% to 2.5%. This clonotype was obtained from a human donor with chronic lymphocytic leukemia. Sequencing was performed on PBMCs, taken after 12 months of ibrutinib treatment.

The CDR3 loop is CASSPPSSETTGELFF. The CDR3 nucleotides read TGTGCCAGCTCACCACCGTCTAGCGAAACCACCGGGGAGCTGTTTTTT. The chain is built from TRBV18 and TRBJ2-2, with D maybe TRBD2 (6 bases). Per the germline V gene, CDR1 is KGHSH and CDR2 is LQKENI. Trimming took off 0 bases at V and 4 bases at J, with 12 bases between the two ends. The CDR3 has 16 amino acids.